One sample yielded the 11 T cell receptor beta chains listed below, sequenced in a study of T-cell memory formation after mild COVID-19. MiXCR was run by TCRdb on the 5' RACE reads, yielding one entry per CDR3 protein. The sample holds more than 300,000 distinct CDR3 sequences, roughly an eighth seen once. Sample: PBMCs or a T cell subset sorted from them (not recorded which). The receptors originated from a man between 18 and 29 years old who had mild COVID-19 (a few samples of this study predate the infection). Cell type and time point are not known.

V is TRBV4-2 and J is TRBJ1-2; no definite D call. The CDR3 loop spans 12 amino acids. Trimming took off 4 bases at V and 8 bases at J, with 11 bases between the two ends. The V gene's germline CDR1 is LGHNA and CDR2 YNFKEQ. The CDR3 DNA sequence: TGTGCCAGCAGCCGGTATCCCGGCGGCTACACCTTC. It codes for CASSRYPGGYTF.

In this sample, this clonotype turned up a few times. The rearrangement joins TRBV3-1 to TRBJ2-1, with unresolved D. V lost 4 bases, J lost 9 bases, and 13 bases lay in between. Per germline, CDR1 LGHDT and CDR2 YNNKEL (reference sequence). The CDR3 contains 13 residues. The CDR3 here is CASSRSTGTEQFF. In nucleotides, the CDR3 is TGTGCCAGCAGCCGGAGCACTGGCACTGAGCAGTTCTTC.

In its sample, this clonotype was seen a few times. This sequence joins TRBV24-1 and TRBJ2-2; the D gene is possibly TRBD2 (6 bases). V shed 9 bases and J shed 5 bases, with 15 bases lying between them. There are 14 residues in the CDR3. CDR1 KGHDR and CDR2 SFDVKD come from the germline V gene. This chain's CDR3 is CATRGFGETGELFF. For the CDR3, the DNA is TGTGCCACCCGGGGGTTCGGTGAAACCGGGGAGCTGTTTTTT.

In its sample, this clonotype was seen a few times. The V and J genes are TRBV6-6 and TRBJ2-6; maybe TRBD1 (6 bases). Trimming removed 7 bases from V and 1 base from J, with 14 bases in between. From germline, CDR1 is MNHNY and CDR2 SVGAGI (reference sequence). This CDR3 has 16 residues. The CDR3 loop reads CASTRDRFSGANVLTF. The CDR3 region has the DNA TGTGCCAGCACCCGCGACAGGTTTTCTGGGGCCAACGTCCTGACTTTC.

V usage is TRBV5-1 and J usage is TRBJ1-1, with TRBD1 identical over 7 bases. Germline CDR1 SGHRS, CDR2 YFSETQ. The J segment lost 2 bases and the V segment lost 6 bases, leaving 7 bases of the junction unmatched. This CDR3 is 14 amino acids long. CDR3 bases: TGCGCCAGCAAAACACAGGGGACTAACACTGAAGCTTTCTTT. Protein: CASKTQGTNTEAFF.

This clonotype came up a few times. J is TRBJ1-5 and V is TRBV5-6; weak D call: TRBD1 (5 bases). CDR1 SGHDT and CDR2 YYEEEE come from the germline V gene. With 0 bases removed from V and 7 bases from J, the gap between germline ends came to 11 bases. The CDR3 sequence is 14 residues long. Here the CDR3 reads CASSLGRGAQPQHF. The CDR3 DNA reads as TGTGCCAGCAGCTTGGGAAGAGGGGCCCAGCCCCAGCATTTT. Together with reference TRBV5-6 and TRBJ1-5, the CDR3 gives the full variable domain: DAGVTQSPTHLIKTRGQQVTLRCSPKSGHDTVSWYQQALGQGPQFIFQYYEEEERQRGNFPDRFSGHQFPNYSSELNVNALLLGDSALYLCASSLGRGAQPQHFGDGTRLSIL.

Only a few counts were recorded for this clonotype. This sequence joins TRBV2 and TRBJ2-1; the match to TRBD2 covers 11 bases. V lost 3 bases, J lost 6 bases, and 1 base stayed unmatched. CDR3 length: 14 amino acids. Germline CDR1 reads SNHLY; CDR2 reads FYNNEI. In DNA, the CDR3 is TGTGCCAGCAGTGAGGGGACTAGCGGCAATGAGCAGTTCTTC. This codes for CASSEGTSGNEQFF.

Ten or more counts support this clonotype. The chain combines TRBV2 with TRBJ2-7, with 9 bases aligning to TRBD2. In germline, CDR1 is SNHLY, CDR2 FYNNEI. Losses at the gene ends were 3 bases for V and 3 bases for J; bases not matched to a gene: 3. The CDR3 covers 14 residues. The CDR3 loop is CASSEAAGGYEQYV. Written as DNA, the CDR3 is TGTGCCAGCAGTGAGGCAGCGGGGGGCTACGAGCAGTACGTC.

Ten or more counts support this clonotype. The chain is built from TRBV6-5 and TRBJ2-7; tentative D call: TRBD1 (5 bases). This CDR3 comprises 12 residues. The germline V and J ends were trimmed by 5 bases and 8 bases, with 13 bases remaining between them. CDR1 and CDR2 (germline): MNHEY, SVGAGI. The DNA for the CDR3 is TGTGCCAGCAGTCTTATCGGACAAAAGCAGTACTTC. Translation: CASSLIGQKQYF.

This clonotype was counted ten times or more. The chain links TRBV4-3 to TRBJ2-1; unclear D gene. Germline V gene lookup returns CDR1 LGHNA and CDR2 YSLEER. The CDR3 has 13 amino acids. The V end was cut by 0 bases, the J end by 5 bases, with 5 bases between. The CDR3 spells CASSQDWDNEQFF. CDR3 sequence (DNA): TGCGCCAGCAGCCAAGATTGGGACAATGAGCAGTTCTTC.

The chain couples TRBV20-1 to TRBJ1-2; D not certain. Germline V gene data show CDR1 as DFQATT and CDR2 as SNEGSKA (reference sequence). V gave up 3 bases and J gave up 1 base, with 18 bases separating them. The CDR3 loop spans 16 amino acids. The CDR3 nucleotides read TGCAGTGCTAGGCTCCTTCCGGGCCGGGTTAACTATGGCTACACCTTC. Protein product: CSARLLPGRVNYGYTF.